These 27 T cell receptor beta chains originate from one sample sequenced in a study of beta chain features in type 1 diabetes. The study, taken as a whole, reports: TCRB CDR3 length was moderately but significantly reduced in all four CD4+ subsets of Type 1 diabetes patients.

The study reverse transcribed the entire isolated RNA, so it sequenced expressed TCRB transcripts. Profiled with immunoSEQ multiplex PCR; TCRdb holds only in-frame clones, not every one. The repertoire consists of 130,000 or so clones, with approximately 10% occurring once and the leading ten covering 0.6% to 0.9%. Which antigens these TCRs recognize remains unknown. The sequenced sample consisted of central memory CD4+ T cells from blood. The receptor source for this set is a man between 25 and 39 years old with type 1 diabetes.

J is TRBJ1-5 and V is TRBV5-6, with TRBD1 matching over 7 bases. Germline lookup yields CDR1 SGHDT and CDR2 YYEEEE. This CDR3 has 16 residues. The V gene end was trimmed by 2 bases and the J gene end by 5 bases; junction bases not matched to a gene: 10. DNA for the CDR3: TGTGCCAGCAGCTTTAAAGGACTTCAGGGGGATCAGCCCCAGCATTTT. This codes for CASSFKGLQGDQPQHF.

This clone has a handful of counts. The sample contains more than one DNA sequence encoding this CDR3. The chain recombines TRBV27 with TRBJ2-7, with D perhaps TRBD2 (5 bases). V lost 8 bases, J lost 2 bases, and 16 bases lay in between. CDR1 and CDR2 from the germline V gene are MNHEY and SMNVEV (reference sequence). This CDR3 has 14 amino acids. CDR3 DNA sequence: TGTGCCAGCTCTGAGGGAACGGGTCCCTACGAGCAGTACTTC. It codes for CASSEGTGPYEQYF.

The table lists this clone with a few counts. CDR3 coding DNA: TGTGCCAGCAGCGTAGGTGGACACTCGAACTCCTACAATGAGCAGTTCTTC. Translation: CASSVGGHSNSYNEQFF. V and J are TRBV9 and TRBJ2-1; TRBD1 is a possible D gene (5 bases). CDR1 and CDR2 from the germline V gene are SGDLS and YYNGEE. V was shortened by 0 bases and J by 0 bases, with 13 bases between the two germline ends. CDR3 length: 17 amino acids.

The V call is TRBV7-9, the J call TRBJ2-7, with a weak D call TRBD1 (5 bases). V lost 8 bases and J 3 bases, leaving 8 bases between the germline ends. The CDR3 contains 11 residues. Germline assignment: CDR1 SEHNR and CDR2 FQNEAQ (reference sequence). CDR3: CASQGHYEQYF. DNA for the CDR3: TGTGCCAGCCAGGGTCACTACGAGCAGTACTTC.

The chain uses TRBV5-1 and TRBJ2-3; 8 positions match TRBD2. The CDR3 covers 14 residues. The V gene's germline CDR1 is SGHRS and CDR2 YFSETQ. Trimming removed 2 bases from V and 5 bases from J; junction bases left unmatched: 4. The CDR3 DNA follows: TGCGCCAGCAGCTTAGCGGGGGCGGGAGATACGCAGTATTTT. As protein: CASSLAGAGDTQYF.

This clone turned up a few times. The V gene is TRBV23-1, the J gene TRBJ1-1; a weak D match, TRBD1 (5 bases). TRBV23-1 is classed as an ORF, of uncertain function. The CDR3 totals 15 residues. V shed 0 bases and J shed 5 bases, with 13 bases lying between them. CDR3 sequence (DNA): TGCGCCAGCAGTCAATCGAGGAGGGGCAGGACTGAAGCTTTCTTT. Protein sequence: CASSQSRRGRTEAFF.

The chain joins TRBV7-2 to TRBJ1-2; D is undetermined. V lost 1 base and J lost 8, with 8 bases in between. The germline V gene has CDR1 SGHTA and CDR2 FQGNSA. This CDR3 spans 12 amino acids. This CDR3 reads CASSLDWSGYTF. The CDR3 coding sequence is TGTGCCAGCAGCTTAGATTGGAGCGGCTACACCTTC.

This clone was seen only a few times. The chain couples TRBV5-6 to TRBJ2-5; TRBD2 agrees at 9 bases. CDR3 size: 16 residues. Germline CDR1 SGHDT, CDR2 YYEEEE. V shed 6 bases and J 0 bases; nucleotides not matched to a gene: 9. The CDR3 is CASTPSGGIYQETQYF. In nucleotides, the CDR3 is TGTGCCAGCACCCCGAGCGGGGGGATTTACCAAGAGACCCAGTACTTC.

The rearrangement joins TRBV15 to TRBJ2-2; TRBD1 is a possible D gene (6 bases). Germline lookup yields CDR1 LNHNV and CDR2 YYDKDF (reference sequence). The CDR3 runs 17 residues. V gave up 0 bases and J gave up 2 bases, with 13 bases separating them. CDR3 DNA sequence: TGTGCCACCAGCAGAGATTCACTACAGGGAAACACCGGGGAGCTGTTTTTT. This gives the protein CATSRDSLQGNTGELFF.

This chain links TRBV7-3 with TRBJ2-1, with a weak D call TRBD1 (5 bases). CDR1 SGHTA and CDR2 FQGTGA come from the germline V gene. The CDR3 runs 15 residues. Trimming stripped 2 bases from V and 0 bases from J, with 8 bases between. The CDR3 DNA is TGTGCCAGCAGCTTAGACAGCAGCTCCTACAATGAGCAGTTCTTC. Protein: CASSLDSSSYNEQFF.

V and J are TRBV5-4 and TRBJ2-1, with 11 nucleotides matching TRBD2. The CDR3 has 14 amino acids. V lost 4 bases and J lost 8; bases outside the gene matches: 5. Per germline, CDR1 SGHNT and CDR2 YYREEE (reference sequence). The CDR3 DNA reads TGTGCCAGCAGCCGACTAGCGGGGTTCGATGAGCAGTTCTTC. It yields the protein CASSRLAGFDEQFF.

This clone was seen only a few times. The chain links TRBV5-1 to TRBJ1-2; no clear D gene. Looked up from germline, CDR1 is SGHRS and CDR2 is YFSETQ. V was pared by 0 bases and J by 4 bases, with 10 bases between. The CDR3 is 14 amino acids. CDR3 amino acids: CASSLDGNPYGYTF. The CDR3, as DNA: TGCGCCAGCAGCTTGGATGGCAACCCCTATGGCTACACCTTC. Using reference TRBV5-1 and TRBJ1-2 for the parts outside the CDR3, the full variable domain is KAGVTQTPRYLIKTRGQQVTLSCSPISGHRSVSWYQQTPGQGLQFLFEYFSETQRNKGNFPGRFSGRQFSNSRSEMNVSTLELGDSALYLCASSLDGNPYGYTFGSGTRLTVV.

This clone appeared a few times. The chain combines TRBV6-6 with TRBJ1-2; no reliable D call. Germline loops: CDR1 MNHNY, CDR2 SVGAGI (reference sequence). CDR3 length: 13 residues. Trimming shortened V by 0 bases and J by 7 bases, and 9 bases separated the two germline ends. CDR3 region: CASSYSRGPGYTF. The CDR3 region has the DNA TGTGCCAGCAGTTACTCCCGAGGTCCTGGCTACACCTTC.

This clone was seen more than once but under ten times. V and J are TRBV7-2 and TRBJ2-2; no clear D. The CDR3 is made up of 12 amino acids. Looked up from germline, CDR1 is SGHTA and CDR2 is FQGNSA. Trimming removed 6 bases from V and 15 bases from J, with 17 bases in between. The CDR3 protein is CASSIKPRSLFF. DNA of the CDR3: TGTGCCAGCAGTATTAAACCCCGGTCGTTGTTTTTT. The whole variable domain, remainder taken from reference TRBV7-2 and TRBJ2-2, is GAGVSQSPSNKVTEKGKDVELRCDPISGHTALYWYRQSLGQGLEFLIYFQGNSAPDKSGLPSDRFSAERTGGSVSTLTIQRTQQEDSAVYLCASSIKPRSLFFGEGSRLTVL.

This chain joins TRBV21-1 and TRBJ2-7; TRBD1 is the table's D call and was not checked against the DNA. TRBV21-1 is labeled a pseudogene. CDR3 length: 14 amino acids. CDR3 amino acids: CASSKGDSTYEQYF. The CDR3 region has the DNA TGTGCCAGCAGCAAGGGGGACAGCACCTACGAGCAGTACTTC.

V and J are TRBV10-3 and TRBJ2-5; D might be TRBD2 (6 bases). Per germline, CDR1 ENHRY and CDR2 SYGVKD. The CDR3 loop spans 13 amino acids. The V end was cut by 8 bases, the J end by 5 bases, with 15 bases between. The chain's CDR3 is CAIGTSDGETQYF. In DNA, the CDR3 is TGTGCCATCGGGACTTCTGACGGGGAGACCCAGTACTTC.

This clone was seen at least ten times. V gene TRBV4-3 combines with J gene TRBJ1-3; 8 bases fit TRBD1. CDR3 length: 15 residues. Germline CDR1 and CDR2: LGHNA and YSLEER. Trimming removed 8 bases from V and 2 bases from J; junction bases left unmatched: 8. The CDR3 DNA reads TGCGCCAGCTCGCCAGGGGGCCAAACTGGAAACACCATATATTTT. Its translation is CASSPGGQTGNTIYF.

V is TRBV9 and J is TRBJ2-2; tentative D call: TRBD1 (5 bases). In germline, CDR1 is SGDLS, CDR2 YYNGEE. V shed 8 bases and J shed 3 bases, with 20 bases lying between them. The CDR3 is 16 amino acids. The CDR3 sequence is CARSRGSPGDTGELFF. The DNA for the CDR3 is TGTGCCAGGAGTAGGGGTAGCCCTGGGGACACCGGGGAGCTGTTTTTT.

The chain carries TRBV18 and TRBJ2-7; weak D call: TRBD1 (6 bases). Trimming cost V 2 bases and J 3 bases, with 8 bases left between them. The CDR3 is made up of 13 amino acids. Germline CDR1 is KGHSH and CDR2 is LQKENI. The CDR3: CASSPGQIYEQYF. CDR3 bases: TGTGCCAGCTCACCAGGACAGATCTACGAGCAGTACTTC.

J is TRBJ1-2 and V is TRBV30; 9 bases map to TRBD1. In germline, CDR1 is GTSNPN, CDR2 SVGIG (reference sequence). This CDR3 is built from 12 residues. With 7 bases clipped from V and 7 bases from J, the junction kept 7 bases outside the gene matches. The CDR3: CAFNLGQGGYTF. The CDR3 nucleotides are TGTGCCTTCAACTTGGGACAGGGTGGCTACACCTTC.

This chain uses TRBV6-5 with TRBJ1-2; TRBD1 agrees at 11 bases. Germline V gene lookup returns CDR1 MNHEY and CDR2 SVGAGI. The CDR3 is 14 residues long. V gave up 6 bases and J gave up 8 bases; unmatched junction bases: 8. DNA for the CDR3: TGTGCCAGCAGCCCCGGACAGGGGGCGTGGGGCTACACCTTC. Translated: CASSPGQGAWGYTF.

This clone has a handful of counts. This chain links TRBV7-9 with TRBJ2-7, with TRBD1 identical over 8 bases. The CDR3 totals 15 residues. CDR1 and CDR2 (germline): SEHNR, FQNEAQ (reference sequence). With 3 bases clipped from V and 5 bases from J, the junction kept 9 bases outside the gene matches. CDR3 in DNA: TGTGCCAGCAGCTTCGGTGGCAGGGGGCTCAACGAGCAGTACTTC. It translates to CASSFGGRGLNEQYF.

This clone was seen a handful of times. The J gene is TRBJ2-3, the V gene TRBV6-6, with a tentative D call TRBD2 (5 bases). V was shortened by 0 bases and J by 2 bases, with 9 bases between the two germline ends. This CDR3 is built from 15 residues. In germline, CDR1 is MNHNY, CDR2 SVGAGI (reference sequence). The CDR3 nucleotides read TGTGCCAGCAGTTACTCTCTAGCCAACACAGATACGCAGTATTTT. Residues: CASSYSLANTDTQYF.

The rearrangement joins TRBV5-4 to TRBJ1-1; TRBD1 matches at 8 bases. Germline CDR1 reads SGHNT; CDR2 reads YYREEE (reference sequence). This CDR3 has 13 amino acids. With V trimmed by 4 bases and J by 10 bases, 9 bases remained unmatched. Here the CDR3 reads CASSRTGPEIAFF. DNA of the CDR3: TGTGCCAGCAGCCGGACAGGGCCTGAGATAGCTTTCTTT.

This clone was observed a few times. CDR3: CASSENPRAYNEQFF. The CDR3 DNA reads TGTGCCAGCAGTGAAAACCCTAGAGCCTACAATGAGCAGTTCTTC. V gene TRBV2 combines with J gene TRBJ2-1; no definite D call. Trimming removed 2 bases from V and 2 bases from J, with 10 bases in between. The CDR3 length is 15 residues. The V gene's germline CDR1 is SNHLY and CDR2 FYNNEI. The entire variable domain, with the rest obtained from reference TRBV2 and TRBJ2-1, is as follows: EPEVTQTPSHQVTQMGQEVILRCVPISNHLYFYWYRQILGQKVEFLVSFYNNEISEKSEIFDDQFSVERPDGSNFTLKIRSTKLEDSAMYFCASSENPRAYNEQFFGPGTRLTVL.

A few counts support this clone. V usage is TRBV7-3 and J usage is TRBJ2-1; a possible D gene is TRBD1 (5 bases). The CDR3 is 14 residues long. V was pared by 1 base and J by 2 bases, with 6 bases between. Germline values: CDR1 SGHTA, CDR2 FQGTGA. CDR3 nucleotide sequence: TGTGCCAGCAGCTTAAGGGGCACCTACAATGAGCAGTTCTTC. Translation gives CASSLRGTYNEQFF. The whole variable domain, filled in from reference TRBV7-3 and TRBJ2-1, reads GAGVSQTPSNKVTEKGKYVELRCDPISGHTALYWYRQSLGQGPEFLIYFQGTGAADDSGLPNDRFFAVRPEGSVSTLKIQRTERGDSAVYLCASSLRGTYNEQFFGPGTRLTVL.

V gene TRBV18 combines with J gene TRBJ2-1, with TRBD2 identical over 7 bases. CDR1 and CDR2 from the germline V gene are KGHSH and LQKENI. V lost 0 bases to trimming and J lost 0 bases; unmatched junction nucleotides: 5. The CDR3 is 17 amino acids. CDR3 protein: CASSPPVGGGSYNEQFF. In nucleotides, the CDR3 is TGTGCCAGCTCACCACCGGTAGGCGGGGGCTCCTACAATGAGCAGTTCTTC.